The T cell receptor beta chain under discussion was sequenced for a study of blood T cells in healthy people across ages. Points on this clonotype: Its antigen remains unidentified.

Study-wide results and limits: Unsorted PBMCs prevented conclusive naive versus antigen-experienced comparison.

V gave up 6 bases and J gave up 2 bases; unmatched junction bases: 4. Germline CDR1 and CDR2: WSHSY and SAAADI. This CDR3 comprises 14 residues. For the second PCR, which ran for about 6 to 12 cycles, a sample-barcoded 5' primer and a J-beta primer mix were used. A single record per CDR3 protein comes from TCRdb applying MiXCR to the 5' RACE reads. This table has hundreds of thousands of distinct CDR3 sequences, about a quarter appearing once. The same specimen was also included in a second study, on T cells of mothers and their children. That paper states: A few healthy Caucasian mothers, along with their six children, served as the donors. Related pairs of mothers and children showed slightly higher, non-significant overlap versus unrelated pairs. The authors detected no persistent microchimeric T cell clones.

Sequencing was performed on blood. The clonotype comes from a boy younger than 18 in good health. The J gene is TRBJ2-3, the V gene TRBV10-2, with TRBD2 matching over 8 bases. The CDR3 DNA reads TGCGCCAGCAGAAAGCGGGGGTACACAGATACGCAGTATTTT. Encoded protein: CASRKRGYTDTQYF.